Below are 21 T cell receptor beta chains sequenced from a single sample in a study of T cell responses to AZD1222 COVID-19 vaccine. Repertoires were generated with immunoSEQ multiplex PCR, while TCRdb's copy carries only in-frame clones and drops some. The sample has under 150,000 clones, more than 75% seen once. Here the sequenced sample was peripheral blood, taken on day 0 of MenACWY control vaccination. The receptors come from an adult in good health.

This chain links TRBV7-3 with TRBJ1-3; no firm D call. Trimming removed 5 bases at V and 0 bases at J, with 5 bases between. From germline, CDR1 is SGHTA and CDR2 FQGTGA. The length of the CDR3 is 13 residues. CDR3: CASSRDSGNTIYF. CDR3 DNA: TGTGCCAGCAGCCGGGACTCTGGAAACACCATATATTTT. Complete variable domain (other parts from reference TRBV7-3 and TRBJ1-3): GAGVSQTPSNKVTEKGKYVELRCDPISGHTALYWYRQSLGQGPEFLIYFQGTGAADDSGLPNDRFFAVRPEGSVSTLKIQRTERGDSAVYLCASSRDSGNTIYFGEGSWLTVV.

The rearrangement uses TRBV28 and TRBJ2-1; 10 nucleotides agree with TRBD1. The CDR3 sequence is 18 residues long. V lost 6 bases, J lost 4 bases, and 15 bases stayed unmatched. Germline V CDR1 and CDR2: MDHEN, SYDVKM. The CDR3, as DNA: TGTGCCAGCAGCACGAAATCCGCCGGACAGGGGGTTTACAATGAGCAGTTCTTC. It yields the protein CASSTKSAGQGVYNEQFF.

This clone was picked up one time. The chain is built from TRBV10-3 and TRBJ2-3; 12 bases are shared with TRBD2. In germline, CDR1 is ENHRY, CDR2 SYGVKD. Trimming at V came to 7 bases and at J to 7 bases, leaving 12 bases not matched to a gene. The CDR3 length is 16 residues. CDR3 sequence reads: CAITDPTSGGRNTQYF. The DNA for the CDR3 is TGTGCCATCACAGACCCAACTAGCGGGGGGAGGAATACGCAGTATTTT.

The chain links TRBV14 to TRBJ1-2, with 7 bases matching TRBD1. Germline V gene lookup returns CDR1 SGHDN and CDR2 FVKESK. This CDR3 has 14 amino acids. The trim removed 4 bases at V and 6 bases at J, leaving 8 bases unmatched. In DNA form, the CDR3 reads TGTGCCAGCAGCCCCGACAGGGTAGGCAATGGCTACACCTTC. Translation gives CASSPDRVGNGYTF.

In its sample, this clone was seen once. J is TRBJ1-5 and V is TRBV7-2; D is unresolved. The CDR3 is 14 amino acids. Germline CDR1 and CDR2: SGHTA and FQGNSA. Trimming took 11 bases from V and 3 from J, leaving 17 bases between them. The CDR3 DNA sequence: TGTGCCGCTCCATCGGGCAGATACAATCAGCCCCAGCATTTT. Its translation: CAAPSGRYNQPQHF.

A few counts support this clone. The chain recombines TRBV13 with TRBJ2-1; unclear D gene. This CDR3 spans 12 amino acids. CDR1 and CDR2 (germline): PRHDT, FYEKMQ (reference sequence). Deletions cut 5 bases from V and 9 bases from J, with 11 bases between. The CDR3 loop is CASSIVTGEQFF. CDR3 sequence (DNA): TGTGCCAGCAGCATAGTCACTGGTGAGCAGTTCTTC.

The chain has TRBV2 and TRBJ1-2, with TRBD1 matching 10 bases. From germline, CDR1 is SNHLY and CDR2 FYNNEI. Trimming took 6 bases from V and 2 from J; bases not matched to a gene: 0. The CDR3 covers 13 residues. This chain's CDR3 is CASRGQGNYGYTF. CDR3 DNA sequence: TGTGCCAGCAGGGGACAGGGGAACTATGGCTACACCTTC.

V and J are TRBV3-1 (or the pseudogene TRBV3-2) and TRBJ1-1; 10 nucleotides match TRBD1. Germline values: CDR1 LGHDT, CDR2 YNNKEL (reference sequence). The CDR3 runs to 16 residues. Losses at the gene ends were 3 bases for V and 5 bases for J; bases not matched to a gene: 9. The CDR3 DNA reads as TGTGCCAGCAGCCATTGGACAGGGGGTCGGGGTACTGAAGCTTTCTTT. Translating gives CASSHWTGGRGTEAFF.

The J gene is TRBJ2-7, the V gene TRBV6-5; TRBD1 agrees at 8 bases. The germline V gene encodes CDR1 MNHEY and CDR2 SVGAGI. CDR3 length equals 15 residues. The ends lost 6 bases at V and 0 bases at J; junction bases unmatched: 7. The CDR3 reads CASSPGQASSYEQYV. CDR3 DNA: TGTGCCAGCAGCCCGGGACAGGCGAGCTCCTACGAGCAGTACGTC.

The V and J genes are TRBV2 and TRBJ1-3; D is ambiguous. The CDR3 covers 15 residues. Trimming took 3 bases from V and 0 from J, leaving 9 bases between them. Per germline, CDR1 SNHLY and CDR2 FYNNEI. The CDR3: CASSEERLSGNTIYF. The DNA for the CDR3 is TGTGCCAGCAGTGAGGAAAGACTCTCTGGAAACACCATATATTTT.

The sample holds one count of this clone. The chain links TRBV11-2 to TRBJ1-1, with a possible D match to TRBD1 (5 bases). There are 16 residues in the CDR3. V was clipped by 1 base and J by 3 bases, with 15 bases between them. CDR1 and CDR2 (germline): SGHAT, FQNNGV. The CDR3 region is CASSLAVWGEDTEAFF. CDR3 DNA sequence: TGTGCCAGCAGCTTAGCGGTTTGGGGGGAGGACACTGAAGCTTTCTTT. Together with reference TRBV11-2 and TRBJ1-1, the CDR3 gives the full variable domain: EAGVAQSPRYKIIEKRQSVAFWCNPISGHATLYWYQQILGQGPKLLIQFQNNGVVDDSQLPKDRFSAERLKGVDSTLKIQPAKLEDSAVYLCASSLAVWGEDTEAFFGQGTRLTVV.

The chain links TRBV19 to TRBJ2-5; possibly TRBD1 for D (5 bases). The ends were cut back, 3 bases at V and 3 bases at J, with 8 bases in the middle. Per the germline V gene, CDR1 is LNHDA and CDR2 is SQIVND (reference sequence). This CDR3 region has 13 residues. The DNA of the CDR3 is TGTGCCAGTAGTATTGCAGGGAAAGAGACCCAGTACTTC. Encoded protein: CASSIAGKETQYF.

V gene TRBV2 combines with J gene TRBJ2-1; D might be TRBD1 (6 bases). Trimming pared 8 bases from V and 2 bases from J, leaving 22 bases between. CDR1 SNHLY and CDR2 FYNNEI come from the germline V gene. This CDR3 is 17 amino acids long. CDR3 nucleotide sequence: TGTGCCAGCGGAGAATCCCGGACAGAAAGCGCCTACAATGAGCAGTTCTTC. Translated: CASGESRTESAYNEQFF.

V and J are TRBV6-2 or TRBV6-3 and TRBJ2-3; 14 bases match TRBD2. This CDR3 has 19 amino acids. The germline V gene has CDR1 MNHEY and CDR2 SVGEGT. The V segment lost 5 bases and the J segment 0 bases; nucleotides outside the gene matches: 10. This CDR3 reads CASSSRLAGGPISTDTQYF. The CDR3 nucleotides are TGTGCCAGCAGTAGCAGACTAGCGGGGGGGCCGATCAGCACAGATACGCAGTATTTT.

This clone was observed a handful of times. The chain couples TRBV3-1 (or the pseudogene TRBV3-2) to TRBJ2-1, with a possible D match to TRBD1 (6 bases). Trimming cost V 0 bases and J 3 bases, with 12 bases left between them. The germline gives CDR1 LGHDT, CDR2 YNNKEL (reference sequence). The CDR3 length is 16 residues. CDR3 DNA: TGTGCCAGCAGCCAAGACGAAACAGGGTTCTACAATGAGCAGTTCTTC. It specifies CASSQDETGFYNEQFF.

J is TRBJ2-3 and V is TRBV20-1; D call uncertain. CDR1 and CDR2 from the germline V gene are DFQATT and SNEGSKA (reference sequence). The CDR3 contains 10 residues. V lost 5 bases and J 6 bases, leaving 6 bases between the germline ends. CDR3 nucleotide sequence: TGCAGTGCTCCGGTGGATACGCAGTATTTT. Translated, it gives CSAPVDTQYF.

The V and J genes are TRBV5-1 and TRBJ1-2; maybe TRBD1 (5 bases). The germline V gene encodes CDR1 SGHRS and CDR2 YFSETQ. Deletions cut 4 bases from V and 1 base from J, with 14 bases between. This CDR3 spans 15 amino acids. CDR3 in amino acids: CASSPPEGLNYGYTF. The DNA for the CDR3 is TGCGCCAGCAGCCCTCCAGAGGGGCTTAACTATGGCTACACCTTC.

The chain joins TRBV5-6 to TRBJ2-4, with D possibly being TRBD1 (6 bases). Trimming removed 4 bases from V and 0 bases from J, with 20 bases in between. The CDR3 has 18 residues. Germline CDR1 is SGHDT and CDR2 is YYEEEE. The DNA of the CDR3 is TGTGCCAGCAGCCCCAAGCCCTCCGGGACACTAGCCAAAAACATTCAGTACTTC. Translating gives CASSPKPSGTLAKNIQYF.

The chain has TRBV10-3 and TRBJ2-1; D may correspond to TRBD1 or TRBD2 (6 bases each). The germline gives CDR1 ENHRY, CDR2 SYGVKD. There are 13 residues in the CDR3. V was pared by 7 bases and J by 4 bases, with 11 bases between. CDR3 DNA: TGTGCCATCAAGGGGGGCCAATACAATGAGCAGTTCTTC. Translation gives CAIKGGQYNEQFF.

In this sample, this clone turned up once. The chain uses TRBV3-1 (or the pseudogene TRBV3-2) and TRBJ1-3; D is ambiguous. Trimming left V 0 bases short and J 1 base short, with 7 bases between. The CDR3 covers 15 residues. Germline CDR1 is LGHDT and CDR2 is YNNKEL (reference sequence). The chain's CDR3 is CASSQEQRSGNTIYF. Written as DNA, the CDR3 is TGTGCCAGCAGCCAAGAACAGCGGTCTGGAAACACCATATATTTT.

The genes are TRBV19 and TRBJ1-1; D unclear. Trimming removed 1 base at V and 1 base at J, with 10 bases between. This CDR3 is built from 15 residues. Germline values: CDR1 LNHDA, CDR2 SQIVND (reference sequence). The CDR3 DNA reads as TGTGCCAGTAGTATAGGCGCCGTCGAGAACACTGAAGCTTTCTTT. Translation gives CASSIGAVENTEAFF.